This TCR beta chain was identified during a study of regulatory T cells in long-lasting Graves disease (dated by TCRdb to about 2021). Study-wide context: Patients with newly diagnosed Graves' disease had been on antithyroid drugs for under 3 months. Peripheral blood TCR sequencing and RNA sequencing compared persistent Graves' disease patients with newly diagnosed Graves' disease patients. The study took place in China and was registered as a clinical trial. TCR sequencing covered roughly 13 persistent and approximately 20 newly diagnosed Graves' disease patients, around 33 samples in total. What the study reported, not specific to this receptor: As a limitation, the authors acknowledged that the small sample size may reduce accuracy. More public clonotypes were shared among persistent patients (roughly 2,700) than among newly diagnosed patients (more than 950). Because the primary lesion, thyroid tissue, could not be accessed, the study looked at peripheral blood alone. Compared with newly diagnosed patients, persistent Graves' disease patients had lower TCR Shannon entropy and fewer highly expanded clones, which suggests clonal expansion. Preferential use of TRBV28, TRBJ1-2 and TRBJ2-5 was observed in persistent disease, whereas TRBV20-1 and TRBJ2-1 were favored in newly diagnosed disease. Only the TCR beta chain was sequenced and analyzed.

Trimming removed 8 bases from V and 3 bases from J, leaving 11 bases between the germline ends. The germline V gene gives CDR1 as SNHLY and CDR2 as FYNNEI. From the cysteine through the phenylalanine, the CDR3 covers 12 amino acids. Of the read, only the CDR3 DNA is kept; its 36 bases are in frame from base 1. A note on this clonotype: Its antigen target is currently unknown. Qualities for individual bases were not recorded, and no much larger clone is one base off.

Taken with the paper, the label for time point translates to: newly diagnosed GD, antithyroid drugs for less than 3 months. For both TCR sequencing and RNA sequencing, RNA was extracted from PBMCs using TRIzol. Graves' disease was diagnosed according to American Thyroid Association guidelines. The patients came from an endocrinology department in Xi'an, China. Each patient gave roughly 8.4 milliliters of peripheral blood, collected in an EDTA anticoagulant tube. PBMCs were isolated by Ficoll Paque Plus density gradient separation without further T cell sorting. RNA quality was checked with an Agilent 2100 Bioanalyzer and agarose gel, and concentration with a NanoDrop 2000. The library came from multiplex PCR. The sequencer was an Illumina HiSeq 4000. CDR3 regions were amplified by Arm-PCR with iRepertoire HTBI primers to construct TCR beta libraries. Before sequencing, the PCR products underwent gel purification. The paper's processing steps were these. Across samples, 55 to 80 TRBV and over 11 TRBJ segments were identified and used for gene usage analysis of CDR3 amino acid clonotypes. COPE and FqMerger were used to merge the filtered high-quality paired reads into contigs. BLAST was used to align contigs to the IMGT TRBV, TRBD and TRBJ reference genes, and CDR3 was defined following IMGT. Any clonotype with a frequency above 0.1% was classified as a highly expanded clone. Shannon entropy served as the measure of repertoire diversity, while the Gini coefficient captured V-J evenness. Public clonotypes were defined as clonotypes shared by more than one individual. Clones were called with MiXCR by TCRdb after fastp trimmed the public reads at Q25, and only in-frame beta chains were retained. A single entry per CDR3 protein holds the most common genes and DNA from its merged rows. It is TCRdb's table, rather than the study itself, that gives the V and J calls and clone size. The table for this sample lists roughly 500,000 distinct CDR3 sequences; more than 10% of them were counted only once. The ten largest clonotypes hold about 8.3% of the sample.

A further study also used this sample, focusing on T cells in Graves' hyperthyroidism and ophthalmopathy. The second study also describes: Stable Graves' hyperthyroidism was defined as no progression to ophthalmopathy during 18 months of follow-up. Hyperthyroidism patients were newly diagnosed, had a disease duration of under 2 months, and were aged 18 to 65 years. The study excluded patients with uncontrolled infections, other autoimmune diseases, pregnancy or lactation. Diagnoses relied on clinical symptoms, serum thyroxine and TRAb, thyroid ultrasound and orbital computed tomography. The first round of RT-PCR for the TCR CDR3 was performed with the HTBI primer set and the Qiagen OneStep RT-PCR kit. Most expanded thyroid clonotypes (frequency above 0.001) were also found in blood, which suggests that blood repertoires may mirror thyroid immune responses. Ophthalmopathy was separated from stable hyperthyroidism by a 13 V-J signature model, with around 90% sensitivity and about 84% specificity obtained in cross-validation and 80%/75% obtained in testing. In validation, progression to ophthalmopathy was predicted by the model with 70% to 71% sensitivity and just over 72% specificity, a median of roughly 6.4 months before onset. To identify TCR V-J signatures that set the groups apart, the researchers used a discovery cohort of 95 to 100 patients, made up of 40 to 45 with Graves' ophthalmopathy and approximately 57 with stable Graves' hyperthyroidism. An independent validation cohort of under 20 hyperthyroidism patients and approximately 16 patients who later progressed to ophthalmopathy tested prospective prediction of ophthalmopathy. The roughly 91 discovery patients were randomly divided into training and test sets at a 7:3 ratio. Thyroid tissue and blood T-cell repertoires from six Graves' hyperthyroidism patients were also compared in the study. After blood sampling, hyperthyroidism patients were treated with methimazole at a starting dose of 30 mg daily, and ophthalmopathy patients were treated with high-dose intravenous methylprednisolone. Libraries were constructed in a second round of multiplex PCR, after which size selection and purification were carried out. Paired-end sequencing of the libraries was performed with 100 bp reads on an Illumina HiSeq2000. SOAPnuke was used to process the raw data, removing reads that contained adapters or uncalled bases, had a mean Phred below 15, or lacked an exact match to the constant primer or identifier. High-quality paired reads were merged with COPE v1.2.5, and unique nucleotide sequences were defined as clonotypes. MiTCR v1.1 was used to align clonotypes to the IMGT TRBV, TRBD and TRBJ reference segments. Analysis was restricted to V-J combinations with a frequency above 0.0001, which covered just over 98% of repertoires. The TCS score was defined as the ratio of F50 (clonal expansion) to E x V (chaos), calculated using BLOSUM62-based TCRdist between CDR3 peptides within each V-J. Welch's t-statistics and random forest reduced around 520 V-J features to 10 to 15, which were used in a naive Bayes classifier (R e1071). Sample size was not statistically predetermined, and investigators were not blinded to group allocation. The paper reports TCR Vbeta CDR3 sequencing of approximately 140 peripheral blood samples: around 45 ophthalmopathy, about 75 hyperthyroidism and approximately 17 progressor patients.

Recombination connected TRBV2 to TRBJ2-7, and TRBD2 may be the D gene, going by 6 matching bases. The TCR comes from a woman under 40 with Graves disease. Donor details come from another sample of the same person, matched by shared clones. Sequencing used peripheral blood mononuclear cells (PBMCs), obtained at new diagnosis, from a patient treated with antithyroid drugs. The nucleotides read TGTGCCAGCCAGTCGGGAGACTACGAGCAGTACTTC. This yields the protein CASQSGDYEQYF.